This T cell receptor (beta chain) originates from a study of beta chain features in type 1 diabetes. Isolated RNA was reverse transcribed in full, so expressed TCRB transcripts were sequenced. The repertoire was sequenced with immunoSEQ multiplex PCR; TCRdb's copy has only in-frame clones and lacks some. The table has about 150,000 clones, over 8.5% seen once. The V end lost 11 bases, the J end lost 6 bases, and 20 bases lay between the germline ends. Germline V gene lookup returns CDR1 SNHLY and CDR2 FYNNEI. CDR3 length equals 13 residues. This clone was found a few times. The TCR was taken from a man between 18 and 35 years old in good health. The chain has TRBV2 and TRBJ2-7; the D gene is possibly TRBD1 (6 bases). The sample comprised central memory CD4+ T cells from blood. DNA for the CDR3: TGTGCCGGAGCTACAGGGCTCCAAGTCGAGCAGTACTTC. This sequence encodes CAGATGLQVEQYF.